This T cell receptor (beta chain) was profiled in a study of T cells in Graves' hyperthyroidism and ophthalmopathy. Points from the study as a whole: Ophthalmopathy was model-predicted a median about 6.7 months pre-onset.

This clonotype was found many times. Its cognate antigen is unknown. Using RNA transcripts as the source, TCR beta CDR3 regions were amplified. During a first-round RT-PCR of the TCR CDR3, the HTBI primer set was used. TCRdb processed the multiplex PCR reads anew with MiXCR; each CDR3 protein has one entry. The sample contains about 400,000 distinct CDR3 sequences, 14% to 15% of which appear only once. The receptor was isolated from a woman aged 30 to 39 with Graves' hyperthyroidism. Sequences were obtained from blood.

DNA of the CDR3: TGTGCCAGCAGTAAACGGACAGCCCAAGAGACCCAGTACTTC. Amino acids: CASSKRTAQETQYF. The J gene is TRBJ2-5, the V gene TRBV12-3 or TRBV12-4, with D possibly being TRBD1 (6 bases). The CDR3 has 14 residues. V was pared by 5 bases and J by 1 base, with 11 bases between.